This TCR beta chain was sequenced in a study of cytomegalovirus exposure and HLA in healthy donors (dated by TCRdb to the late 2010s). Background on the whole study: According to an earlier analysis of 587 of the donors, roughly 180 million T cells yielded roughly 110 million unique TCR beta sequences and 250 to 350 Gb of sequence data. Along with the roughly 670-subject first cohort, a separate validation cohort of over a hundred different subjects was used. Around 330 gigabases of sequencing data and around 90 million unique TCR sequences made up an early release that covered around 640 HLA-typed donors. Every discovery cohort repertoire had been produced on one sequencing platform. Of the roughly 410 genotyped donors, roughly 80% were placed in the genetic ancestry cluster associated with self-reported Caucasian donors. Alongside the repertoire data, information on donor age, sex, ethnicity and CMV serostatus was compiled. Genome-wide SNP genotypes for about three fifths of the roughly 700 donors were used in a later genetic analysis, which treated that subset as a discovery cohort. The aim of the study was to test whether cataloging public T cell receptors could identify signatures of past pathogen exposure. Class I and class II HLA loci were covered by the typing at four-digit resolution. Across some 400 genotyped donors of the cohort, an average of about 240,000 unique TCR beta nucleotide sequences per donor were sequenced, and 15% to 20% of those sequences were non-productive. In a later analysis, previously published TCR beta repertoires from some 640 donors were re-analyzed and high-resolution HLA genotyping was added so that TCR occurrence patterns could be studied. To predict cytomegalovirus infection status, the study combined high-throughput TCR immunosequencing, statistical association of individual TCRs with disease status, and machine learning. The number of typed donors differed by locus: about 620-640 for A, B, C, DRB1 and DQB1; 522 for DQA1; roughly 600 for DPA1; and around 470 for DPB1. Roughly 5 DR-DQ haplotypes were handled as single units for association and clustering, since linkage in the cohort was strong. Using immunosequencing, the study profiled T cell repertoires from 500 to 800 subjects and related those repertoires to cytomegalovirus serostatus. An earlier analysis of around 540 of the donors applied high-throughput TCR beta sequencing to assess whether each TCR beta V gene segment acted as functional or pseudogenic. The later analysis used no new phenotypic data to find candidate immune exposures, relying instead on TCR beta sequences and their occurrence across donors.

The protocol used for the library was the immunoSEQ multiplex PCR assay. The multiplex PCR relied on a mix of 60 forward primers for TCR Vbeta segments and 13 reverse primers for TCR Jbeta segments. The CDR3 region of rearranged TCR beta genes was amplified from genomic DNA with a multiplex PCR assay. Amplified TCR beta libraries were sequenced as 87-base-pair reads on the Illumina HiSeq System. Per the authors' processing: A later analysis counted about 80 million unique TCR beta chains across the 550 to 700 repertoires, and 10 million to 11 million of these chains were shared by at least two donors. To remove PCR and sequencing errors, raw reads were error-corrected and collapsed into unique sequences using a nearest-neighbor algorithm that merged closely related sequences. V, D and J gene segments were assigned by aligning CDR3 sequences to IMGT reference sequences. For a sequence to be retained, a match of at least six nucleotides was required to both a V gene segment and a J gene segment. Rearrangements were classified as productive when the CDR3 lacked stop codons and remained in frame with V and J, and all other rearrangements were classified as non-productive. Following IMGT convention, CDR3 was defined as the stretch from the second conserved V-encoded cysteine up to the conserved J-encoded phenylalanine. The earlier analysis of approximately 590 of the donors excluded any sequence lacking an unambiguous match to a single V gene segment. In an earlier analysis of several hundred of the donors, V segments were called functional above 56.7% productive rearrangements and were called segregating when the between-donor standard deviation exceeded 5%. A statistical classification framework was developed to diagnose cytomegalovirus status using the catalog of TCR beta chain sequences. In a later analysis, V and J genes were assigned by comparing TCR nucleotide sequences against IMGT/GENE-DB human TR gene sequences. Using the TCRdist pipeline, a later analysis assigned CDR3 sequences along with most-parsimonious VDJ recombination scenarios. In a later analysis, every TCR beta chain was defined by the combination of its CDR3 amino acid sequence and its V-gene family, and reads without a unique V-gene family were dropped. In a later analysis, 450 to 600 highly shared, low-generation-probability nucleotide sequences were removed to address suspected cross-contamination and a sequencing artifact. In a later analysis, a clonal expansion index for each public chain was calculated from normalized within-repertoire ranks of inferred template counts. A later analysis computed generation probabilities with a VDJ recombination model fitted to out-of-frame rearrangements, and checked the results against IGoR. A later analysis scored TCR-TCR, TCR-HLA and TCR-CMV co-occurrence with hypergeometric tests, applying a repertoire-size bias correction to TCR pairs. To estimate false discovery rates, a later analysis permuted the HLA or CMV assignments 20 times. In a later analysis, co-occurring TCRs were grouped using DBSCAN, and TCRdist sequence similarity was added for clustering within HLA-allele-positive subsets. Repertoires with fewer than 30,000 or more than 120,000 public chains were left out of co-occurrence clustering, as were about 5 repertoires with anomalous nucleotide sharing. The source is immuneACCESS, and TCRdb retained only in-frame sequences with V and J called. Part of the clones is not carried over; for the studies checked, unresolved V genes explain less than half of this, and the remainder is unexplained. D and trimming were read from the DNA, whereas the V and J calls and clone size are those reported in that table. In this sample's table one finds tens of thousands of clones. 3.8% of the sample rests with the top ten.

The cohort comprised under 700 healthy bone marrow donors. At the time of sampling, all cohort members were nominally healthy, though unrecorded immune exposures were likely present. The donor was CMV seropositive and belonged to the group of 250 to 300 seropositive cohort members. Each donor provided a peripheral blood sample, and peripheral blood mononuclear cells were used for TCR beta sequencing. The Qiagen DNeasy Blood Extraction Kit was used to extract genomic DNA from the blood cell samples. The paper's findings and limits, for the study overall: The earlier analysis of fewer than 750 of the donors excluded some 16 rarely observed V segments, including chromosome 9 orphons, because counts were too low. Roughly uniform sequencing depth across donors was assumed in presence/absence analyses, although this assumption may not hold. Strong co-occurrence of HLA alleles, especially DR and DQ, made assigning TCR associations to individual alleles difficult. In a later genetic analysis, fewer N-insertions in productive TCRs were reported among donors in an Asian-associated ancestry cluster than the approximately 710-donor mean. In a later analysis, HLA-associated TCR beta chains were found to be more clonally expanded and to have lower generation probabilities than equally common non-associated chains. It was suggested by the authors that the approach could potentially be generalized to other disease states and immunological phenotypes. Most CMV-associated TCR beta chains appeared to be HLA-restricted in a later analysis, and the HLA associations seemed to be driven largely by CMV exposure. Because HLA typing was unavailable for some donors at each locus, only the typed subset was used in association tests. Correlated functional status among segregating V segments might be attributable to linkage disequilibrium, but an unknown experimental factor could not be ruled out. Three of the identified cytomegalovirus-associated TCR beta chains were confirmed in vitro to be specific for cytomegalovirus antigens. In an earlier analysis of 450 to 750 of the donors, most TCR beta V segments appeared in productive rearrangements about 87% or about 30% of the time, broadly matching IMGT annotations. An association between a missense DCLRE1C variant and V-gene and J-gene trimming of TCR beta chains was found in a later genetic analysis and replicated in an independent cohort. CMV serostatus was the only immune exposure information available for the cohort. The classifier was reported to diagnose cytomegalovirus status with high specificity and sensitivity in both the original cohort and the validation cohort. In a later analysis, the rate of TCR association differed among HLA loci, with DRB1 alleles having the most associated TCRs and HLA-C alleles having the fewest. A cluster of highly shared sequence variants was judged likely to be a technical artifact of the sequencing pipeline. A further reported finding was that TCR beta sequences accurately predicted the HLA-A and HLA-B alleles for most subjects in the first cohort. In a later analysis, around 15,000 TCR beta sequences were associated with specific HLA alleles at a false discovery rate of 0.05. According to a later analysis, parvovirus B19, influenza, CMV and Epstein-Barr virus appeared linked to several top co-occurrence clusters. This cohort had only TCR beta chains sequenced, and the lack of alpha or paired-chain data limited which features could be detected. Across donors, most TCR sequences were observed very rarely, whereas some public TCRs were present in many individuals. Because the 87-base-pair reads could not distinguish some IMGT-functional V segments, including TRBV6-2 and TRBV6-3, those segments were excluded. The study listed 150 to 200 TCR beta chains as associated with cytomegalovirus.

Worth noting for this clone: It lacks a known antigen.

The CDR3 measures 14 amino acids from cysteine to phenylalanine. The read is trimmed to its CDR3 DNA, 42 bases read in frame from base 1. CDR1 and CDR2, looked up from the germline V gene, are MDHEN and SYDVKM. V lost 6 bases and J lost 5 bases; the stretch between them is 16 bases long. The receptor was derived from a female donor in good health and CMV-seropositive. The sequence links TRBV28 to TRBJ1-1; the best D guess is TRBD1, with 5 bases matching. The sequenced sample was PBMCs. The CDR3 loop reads CASRDPGRRTEAFF. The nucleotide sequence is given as TGTGCCAGCAGGGACCCAGGGCGAAGGACTGAAGCTTTCTTT.